Detailed here is one T cell receptor beta chain. Its antigen is undetermined. This record belongs to a study of identifying expanded T cells in peripheral blood. Study findings and constraints: Differentially abundant clones: about 1.2 between replicates, 16.4 at about 13 days, 19 to 20 at four. Across healthy donors, higher total template counts meant significantly greater approximately two-week count variance.

Data came from immunoSEQ multiplex PCR; TCRdb stores just in-frame clones and leaves some out. The sample has approximately 91,000 clones; approximately 89% are singletons. During the collection period, no donor immune events like infections were recorded. The germline gives CDR1 SGHNT, CDR2 YYREEE (reference sequence). Trimming took 4 bases from V and 5 from J, leaving 18 bases between them. CDR3 size: 15 residues. Sequences were obtained from blood. This chain uses TRBV5-4 with TRBJ2-5; D unresolved. This receptor was obtained from a person aged 18 to 70 in good health. Here the CDR3 DNA reads TGTGCCAGCAGCCCGATTGCCACGGGTGCGGAGACCCAGTACTTC. It encodes CASSPIATGAETQYF.